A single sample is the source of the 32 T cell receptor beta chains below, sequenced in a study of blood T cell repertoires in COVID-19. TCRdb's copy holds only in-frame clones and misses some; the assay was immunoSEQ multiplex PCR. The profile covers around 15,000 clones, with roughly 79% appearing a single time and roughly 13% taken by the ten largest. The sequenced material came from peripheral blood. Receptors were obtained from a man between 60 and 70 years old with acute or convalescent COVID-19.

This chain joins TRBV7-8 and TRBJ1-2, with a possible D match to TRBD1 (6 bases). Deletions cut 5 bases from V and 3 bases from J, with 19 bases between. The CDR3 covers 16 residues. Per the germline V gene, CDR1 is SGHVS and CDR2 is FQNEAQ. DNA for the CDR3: TGTGCCAGCAGCCTCGGTGGTCAGGGGACGGACTATGGCTACACCTTC. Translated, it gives CASSLGGQGTDYGYTF.

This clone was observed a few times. CDR3 sequence reads: CASSLLVTGNNEQFF. For the CDR3, the DNA is TGTGCCAGCAGCCTCTTAGTCACGGGTAATAATGAGCAGTTCTTC. J is TRBJ2-1 and V is TRBV7-8; D uncertain. V lost 5 bases and J lost 7, with 18 bases in between. There are 15 residues in the CDR3. Germline CDR1 and CDR2: SGHVS and FQNEAQ.

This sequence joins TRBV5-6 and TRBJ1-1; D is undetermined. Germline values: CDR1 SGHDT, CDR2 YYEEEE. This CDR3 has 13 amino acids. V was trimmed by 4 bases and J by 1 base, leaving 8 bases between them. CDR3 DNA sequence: TGTGCCAGCAGCGTCGGGAGGAACACTGAAGCTTTCTTT. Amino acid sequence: CASSVGRNTEAFF.

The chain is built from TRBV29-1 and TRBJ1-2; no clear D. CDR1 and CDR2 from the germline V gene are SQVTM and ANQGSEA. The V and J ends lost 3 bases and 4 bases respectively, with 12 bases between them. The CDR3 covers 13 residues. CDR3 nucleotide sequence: TGCAGCGTTGATCCCCCTTCCTCCTATGGCTACACCTTC. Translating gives CSVDPPSSYGYTF.

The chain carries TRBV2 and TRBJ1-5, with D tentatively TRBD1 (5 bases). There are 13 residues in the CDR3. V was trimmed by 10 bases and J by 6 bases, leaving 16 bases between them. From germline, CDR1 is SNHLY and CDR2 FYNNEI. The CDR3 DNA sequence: TGTGCCACCTCCGGGGGGATGCCTCAGCCCCAGCATTTT. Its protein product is CATSGGMPQPQHF.

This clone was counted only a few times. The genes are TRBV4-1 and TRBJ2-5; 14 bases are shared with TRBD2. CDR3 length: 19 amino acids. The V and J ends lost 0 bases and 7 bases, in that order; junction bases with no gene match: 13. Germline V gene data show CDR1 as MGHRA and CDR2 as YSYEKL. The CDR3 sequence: CASSQDPGGTSGSKGTQYF. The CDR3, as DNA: TGCGCCAGCAGCCAAGACCCCGGGGGGACTAGCGGGAGCAAGGGGACCCAGTACTTC.

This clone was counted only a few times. In nucleotides, the CDR3 is TGTGCCAGCAGCTCACTAGCGGGAGTGAAGGAGACCCAGTACTTC. Its translation is CASSSLAGVKETQYF. V and J are TRBV5-6 and TRBJ2-5, with 11 nucleotides matching TRBD2. The CDR3 has 15 amino acids. Looked up from germline, CDR1 is SGHDT and CDR2 is YYEEEE. Trimming at V came to 3 bases and at J to 5 bases, leaving 6 bases not matched to a gene.

This CDR3 reads CASSQGSSSGNTIYF. CDR3 DNA sequence: TGCGCCAGCAGCCAAGGTTCGAGCTCTGGAAACACCATATATTTT. The rearrangement links TRBV4-3 to TRBJ1-3, with D unclear. Germline V gene sequence: CDR1 LGHNA, CDR2 YSLEER. CDR3 length: 15 amino acids. The germline V and J ends were trimmed by 1 base and 0 bases, with 7 bases remaining between them.

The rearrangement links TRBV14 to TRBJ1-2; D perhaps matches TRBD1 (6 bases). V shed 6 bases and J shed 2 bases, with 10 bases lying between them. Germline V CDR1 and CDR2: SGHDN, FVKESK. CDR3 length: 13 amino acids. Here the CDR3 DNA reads TGTGCCAGCAGTCCGGACAGAAACTATGGCTACACCTTC. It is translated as CASSPDRNYGYTF.

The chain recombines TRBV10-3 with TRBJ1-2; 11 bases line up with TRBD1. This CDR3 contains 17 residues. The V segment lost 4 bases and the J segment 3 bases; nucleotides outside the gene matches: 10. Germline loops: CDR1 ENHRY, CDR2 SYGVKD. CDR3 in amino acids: CAISGAGTGGSDYGYTF. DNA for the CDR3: TGTGCCATCAGTGGGGCCGGGACAGGGGGTTCGGACTATGGCTACACCTTC.

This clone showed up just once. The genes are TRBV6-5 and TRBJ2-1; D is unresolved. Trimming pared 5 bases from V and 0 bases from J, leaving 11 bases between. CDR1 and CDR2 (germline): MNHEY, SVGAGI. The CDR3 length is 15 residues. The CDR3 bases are TGTGCCAGCAGTCTTACTACCTTCTCCTACAATGAGCAGTTCTTC. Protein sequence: CASSLTTFSYNEQFF.

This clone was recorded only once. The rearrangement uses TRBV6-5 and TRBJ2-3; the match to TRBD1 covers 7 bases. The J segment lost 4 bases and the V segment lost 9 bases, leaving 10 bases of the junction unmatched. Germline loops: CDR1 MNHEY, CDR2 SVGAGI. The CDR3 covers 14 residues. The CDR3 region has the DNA TGTGCCAGTTGGACAGGTACTTTTCCAGATACGCAGTATTTT. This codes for CASWTGTFPDTQYF.

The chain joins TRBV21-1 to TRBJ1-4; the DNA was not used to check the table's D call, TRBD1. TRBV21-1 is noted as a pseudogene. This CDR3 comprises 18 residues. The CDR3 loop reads CASSKTHRGPLRNEKLFF. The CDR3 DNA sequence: TGTGCCAGCAGCAAAACTCACAGGGGGCCCCTCCGGAATGAAAAACTGTTTTTT.

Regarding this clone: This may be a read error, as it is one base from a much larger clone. The CDR3 region has the DNA TGTGTCAGCAGTGAAGCGGTAGCGGGAGACTACGAGCAGTACTTC. Amino acids: CVSSEAVAGDYEQYF. The chain joins TRBV6-1 to TRBJ2-7; 9 bases map to TRBD2. Germline V lookup: CDR1 MNHNS, CDR2 SASEGT. The CDR3 totals 15 residues.

CDR3: CASSQAGSHGGSEQFF. The CDR3 bases are TGTGCCAGCAGCCAAGCCGGGAGCCACGGGGGTAGTGAGCAGTTCTTC. The chain couples TRBV3-1 (or the pseudogene TRBV3-2) to TRBJ2-1, with a weak D call TRBD2 (6 bases). Looked up from germline, CDR1 is LGHDT and CDR2 is YNNKEL (reference sequence). This CDR3 is built from 16 residues. V lost 1 base, J lost 9 bases, and 19 bases lay in between.

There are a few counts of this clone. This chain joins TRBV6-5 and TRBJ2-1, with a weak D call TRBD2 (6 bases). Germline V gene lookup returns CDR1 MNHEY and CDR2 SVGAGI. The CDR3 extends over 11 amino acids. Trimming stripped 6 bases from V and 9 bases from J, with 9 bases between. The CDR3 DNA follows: TGTGCCAGCAGGGGACTGTTTGAGCAGTTCTTC. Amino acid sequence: CASRGLFEQFF.

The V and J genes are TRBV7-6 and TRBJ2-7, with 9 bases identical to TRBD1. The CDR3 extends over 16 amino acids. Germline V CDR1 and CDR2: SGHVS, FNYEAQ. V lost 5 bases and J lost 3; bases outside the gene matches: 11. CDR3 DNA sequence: TGTGCCAGCAGCCCAACAGGGGGCTTTCGGTTCTACGAGCAGTACTTC. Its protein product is CASSPTGGFRFYEQYF.

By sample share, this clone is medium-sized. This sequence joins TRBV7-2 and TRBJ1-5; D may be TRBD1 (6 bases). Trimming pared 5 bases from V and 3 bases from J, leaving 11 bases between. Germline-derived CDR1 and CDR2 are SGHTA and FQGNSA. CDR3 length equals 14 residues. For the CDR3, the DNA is TGTGCCAGCAGCCGCCGGGACACCAATCAGCCCCAGCATTTT. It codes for CASSRRDTNQPQHF.

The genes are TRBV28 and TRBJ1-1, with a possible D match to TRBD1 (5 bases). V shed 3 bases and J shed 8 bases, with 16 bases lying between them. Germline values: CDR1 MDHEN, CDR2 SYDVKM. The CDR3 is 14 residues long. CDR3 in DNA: TGTGCCAGCAGTTTCGGGGGACGGTTCCAGGAAGCTTTCTTT. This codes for CASSFGGRFQEAFF.

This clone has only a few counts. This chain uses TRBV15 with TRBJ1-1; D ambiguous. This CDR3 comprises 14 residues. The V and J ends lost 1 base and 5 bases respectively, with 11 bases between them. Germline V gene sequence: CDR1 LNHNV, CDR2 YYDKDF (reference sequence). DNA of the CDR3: TGTGCCACCAGCAGAGCCACGCCGGGGACTGAAGCTTTCTTT. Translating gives CATSRATPGTEAFF. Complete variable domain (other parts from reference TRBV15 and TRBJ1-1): DAMVIQNPRYQVTQFGKPVTLSCSQTLNHNVMYWYQQKSSQAPKLLFHYYDKDFNNEADTPDNFQSRRPNTSFCFLDIRSPGLGDTAMYLCATSRATPGTEAFFGQGTRLTVV.

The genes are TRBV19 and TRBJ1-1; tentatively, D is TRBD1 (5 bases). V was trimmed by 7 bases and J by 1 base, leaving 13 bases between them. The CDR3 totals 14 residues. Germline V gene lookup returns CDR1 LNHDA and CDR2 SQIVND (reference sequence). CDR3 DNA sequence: TGTGCCAGTAACCCGGGGGAGAGGAACACTGAAGCTTTCTTT. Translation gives CASNPGERNTEAFF.

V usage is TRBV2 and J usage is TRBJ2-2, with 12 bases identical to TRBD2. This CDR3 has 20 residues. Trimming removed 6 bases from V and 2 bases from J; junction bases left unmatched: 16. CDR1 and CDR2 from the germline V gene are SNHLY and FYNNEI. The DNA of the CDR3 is TGTGCCAGCAGCGCACCCGGACTAGCGGGAACCTTTACTAACACCGGGGAGCTGTTTTTT. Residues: CASSAPGLAGTFTNTGELFF.

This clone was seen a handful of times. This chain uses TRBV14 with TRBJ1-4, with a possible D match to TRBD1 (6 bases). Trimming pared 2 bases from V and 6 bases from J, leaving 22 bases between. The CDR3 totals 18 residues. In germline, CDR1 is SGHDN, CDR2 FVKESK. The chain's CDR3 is CASSQFANLQGRHEKLFF. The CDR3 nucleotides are TGTGCCAGCAGCCAATTCGCAAACCTACAGGGTCGTCATGAAAAACTGTTTTTT.

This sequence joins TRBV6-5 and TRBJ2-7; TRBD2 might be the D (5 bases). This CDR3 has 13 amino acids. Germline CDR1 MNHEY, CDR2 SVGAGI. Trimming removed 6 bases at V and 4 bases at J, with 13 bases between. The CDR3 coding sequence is TGTGCCAGCAGACTGGACGGGATATACGAGCAGTACTTC. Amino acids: CASRLDGIYEQYF.

CDR3 protein: CASSYRQDRYQPGYTF. The DNA for the CDR3 is TGTGCCAGCAGTTACCGACAGGACAGGTACCAACCCGGCTACACCTTC. This chain connects TRBV6-2 or TRBV6-3 to TRBJ1-2; 7 bases map to TRBD1. Per germline, CDR1 MNHEY and CDR2 SVGEGT. J was trimmed by 8 bases and V by 2 bases; bases with no gene match: 14. The CDR3 has 16 residues.

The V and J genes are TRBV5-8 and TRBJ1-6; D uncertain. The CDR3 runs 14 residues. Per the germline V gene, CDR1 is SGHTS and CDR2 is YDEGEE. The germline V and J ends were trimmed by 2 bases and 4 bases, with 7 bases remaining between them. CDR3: CASSLSGYNSPLHF. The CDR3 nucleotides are TGTGCCAGCAGCTTATCGGGTTATAATTCACCCCTCCACTTT.

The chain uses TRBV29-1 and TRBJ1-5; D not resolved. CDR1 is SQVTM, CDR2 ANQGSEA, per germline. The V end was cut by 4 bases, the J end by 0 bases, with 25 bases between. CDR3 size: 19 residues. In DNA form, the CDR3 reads TGCAGCGTTGCCTATCGGAGACCCAACGATTATAATAGCAATCAGCCCCAGCATTTT. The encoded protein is CSVAYRRPNDYNSNQPQHF.

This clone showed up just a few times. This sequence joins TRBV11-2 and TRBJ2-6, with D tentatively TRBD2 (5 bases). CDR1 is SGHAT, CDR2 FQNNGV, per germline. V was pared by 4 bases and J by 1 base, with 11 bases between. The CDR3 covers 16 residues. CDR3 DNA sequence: TGTGCCAGCAGCTCCGACGGAGGATCTGGGGCCAACGTCCTGACTTTC. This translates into CASSSDGGSGANVLTF.

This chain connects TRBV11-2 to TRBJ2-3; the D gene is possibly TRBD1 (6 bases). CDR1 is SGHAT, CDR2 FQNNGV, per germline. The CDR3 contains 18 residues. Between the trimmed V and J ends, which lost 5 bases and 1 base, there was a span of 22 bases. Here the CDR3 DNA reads TGTGCCAGCAGCCCCCTGGTTAGATCCAGGGGACGCACAGATACGCAGTATTTT. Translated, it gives CASSPLVRSRGRTDTQYF.

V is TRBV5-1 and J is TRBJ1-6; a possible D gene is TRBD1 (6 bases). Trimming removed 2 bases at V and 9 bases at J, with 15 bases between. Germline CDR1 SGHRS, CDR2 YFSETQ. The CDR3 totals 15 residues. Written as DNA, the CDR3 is TGCGCCAGCAGCTTCCAAGGGGACACCGGTTCACCCCTCCACTTT. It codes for CASSFQGDTGSPLHF.

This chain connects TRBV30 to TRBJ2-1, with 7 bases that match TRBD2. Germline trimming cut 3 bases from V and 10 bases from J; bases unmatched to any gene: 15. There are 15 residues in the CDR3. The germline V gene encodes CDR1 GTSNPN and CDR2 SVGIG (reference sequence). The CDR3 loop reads CAWSSPGRGGLEQFF. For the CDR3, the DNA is TGTGCCTGGAGCTCCCCGGGGCGGGGAGGGTTGGAGCAGTTCTTC.

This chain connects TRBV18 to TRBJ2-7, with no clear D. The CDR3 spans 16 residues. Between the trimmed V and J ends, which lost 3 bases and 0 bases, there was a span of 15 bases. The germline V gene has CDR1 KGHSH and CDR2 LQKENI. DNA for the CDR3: TGTGCCAGCTCACCTAATTCCAGACGGAGCTCCTACGAGCAGTACTTC. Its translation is CASSPNSRRSSYEQYF. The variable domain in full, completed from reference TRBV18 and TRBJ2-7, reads NAGVMQNPRHLVRRRGQEARLRCSPMKGHSHVYWYRQLPEEGLKFMVYLQKENIIDESGMPKERFSAEFPKEGPSILRIQQVVRGDSAAYFCASSPNSRRSSYEQYFGPGTRLTVT.